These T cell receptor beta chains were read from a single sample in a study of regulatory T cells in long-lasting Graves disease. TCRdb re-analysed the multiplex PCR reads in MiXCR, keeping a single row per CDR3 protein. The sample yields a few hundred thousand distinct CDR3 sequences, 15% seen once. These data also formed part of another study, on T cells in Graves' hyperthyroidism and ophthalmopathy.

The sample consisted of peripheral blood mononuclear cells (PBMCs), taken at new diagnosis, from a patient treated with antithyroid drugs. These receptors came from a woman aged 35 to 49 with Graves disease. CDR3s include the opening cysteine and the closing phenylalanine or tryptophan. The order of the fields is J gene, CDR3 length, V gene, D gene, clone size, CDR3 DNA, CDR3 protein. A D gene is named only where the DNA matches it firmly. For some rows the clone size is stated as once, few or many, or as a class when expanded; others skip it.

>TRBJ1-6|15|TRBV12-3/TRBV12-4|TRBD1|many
TGTGCCAGCAGAGGGGGACAGAGTAATAATTCACCCCTCCACTTT
CASRGGQSNNSPLHF
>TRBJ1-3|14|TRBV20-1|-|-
TGCAGTGCTATTAAGAGGGTCTCTGGAAACACCATATATTTT
CSAIKRVSGNTIYF
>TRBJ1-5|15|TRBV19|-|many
TGTGCCAGTAGTATGGTGGGGGCGGATAATCAGCCCCAGCATTTT
CASSMVGADNQPQHF
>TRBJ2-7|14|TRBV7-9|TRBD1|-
TGTGCCAGCAGTACGACAGGGGGCTCCGGTGAGCAGTACTTC
CASSTTGGSGEQYF
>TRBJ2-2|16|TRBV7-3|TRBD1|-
TGTGCCAGCAGCTCCTTGACAGGGGCGAACACCGGGGAGCTGTTTTTT
CASSSLTGANTGELFF
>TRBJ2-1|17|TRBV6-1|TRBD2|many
TGTGCCAGCATAGGGGAGCGGGGTGTTTGGGGACTTAATGAGCAGTTCTTC
CASIGERGVWGLNEQFF
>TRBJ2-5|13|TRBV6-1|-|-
TGTGCCAGCAGTGGGACTTTCCAAGAGACCCAGTACTTC
CASSGTFQETQYF
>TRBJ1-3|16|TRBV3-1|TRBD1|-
TGTGCCAGCAGCCAAGGTATGAGGACAGGGCGAAACACCATATATTTT
CASSQGMRTGRNTIYF
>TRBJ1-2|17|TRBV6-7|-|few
TGTGCCAGCAGACCTCCTCGTATGGGAGGGAAGATCGATGGCTACACCTTC
CASRPPRMGGKIDGYTF
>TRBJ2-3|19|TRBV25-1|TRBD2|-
TGTGCCAGCAAGTCAAACGGACTAGCGGGCCCTCCTAGCACAGATACGCAGTATTTT
CASKSNGLAGPPSTDTQYF
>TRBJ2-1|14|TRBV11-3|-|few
TGTGCCAGCAGCTTGAGGGGGATCGGCAATGAGCAGTTCTTC
CASSLRGIGNEQFF
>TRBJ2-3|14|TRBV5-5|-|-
TGTGCCAGCAGCTTGGTGTACCGCACAGATACGCAGTATTTT
CASSLVYRTDTQYF
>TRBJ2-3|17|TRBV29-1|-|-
TGCAGCGTCCTCGAGGCTGGGGTTCTAGGTATCGCAGATACGCAGTATTTT
CSVLEAGVLGIADTQYF
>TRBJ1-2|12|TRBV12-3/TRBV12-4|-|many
TGTGCCAGCAGTTTTGACAGTCGAGGCTACACCTTC
CASSFDSRGYTF
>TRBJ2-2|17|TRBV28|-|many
TGTGCCAGCATCACTGGAGGGGGTGCAGGCGGCACCGGGGAGCTGTTTTTT
CASITGGGAGGTGELFF
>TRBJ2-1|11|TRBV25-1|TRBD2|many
TGTGCCACCGGACTAGCCGATGAGCAGTTCTTC
CATGLADEQFF
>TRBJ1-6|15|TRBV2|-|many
TGTGCCAGCAATAGGTTGGCGGCTTATAATTCACCCCTCCACTTT
CASNRLAAYNSPLHF
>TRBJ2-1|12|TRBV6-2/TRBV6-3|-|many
TGTGCCAGCAGTTATTACTACTCGGAGCAGTTCTTC
CASSYYYSEQFF
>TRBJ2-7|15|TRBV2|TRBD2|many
TGTGCCAGCAGTGGTCAGCGGGGGGATCCCTACGAGCAGTACTTC
CASSGQRGDPYEQYF
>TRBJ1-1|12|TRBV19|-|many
TGTGCCAGTAGATTTGGAGGCACTGAAGCTTTCTTT
CASRFGGTEAFF
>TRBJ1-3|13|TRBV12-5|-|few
TGTGCTAGTGATCGGACAGCCGGAAACACCATATATTTT
CASDRTAGNTIYF
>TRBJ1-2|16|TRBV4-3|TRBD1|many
TGCGCCAGCAGCCAAGACCGGACAGGGCTCAACTATGGCTACACCTTC
CASSQDRTGLNYGYTF
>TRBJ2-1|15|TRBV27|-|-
TGTGCCAGCAGTTGGGGCCTAGCGAAATACAATGAGCAGTTCTTC
CASSWGLAKYNEQFF
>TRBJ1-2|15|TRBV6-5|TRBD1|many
TGTGCCAGCAGTTACTCGGCGGGACAGTTCTATGGCTACACCTTC
CASSYSAGQFYGYTF
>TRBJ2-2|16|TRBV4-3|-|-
TGCGCCAGCAGCCAAGACCCGACTCAGAACACCGGGGAGCTGTTTTTT
CASSQDPTQNTGELFF
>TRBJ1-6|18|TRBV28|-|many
TGTGCCAGCAGTTTGGATCGTACAGGGAGTTCCTATAATTCACCCCTCCACTTT
CASSLDRTGSSYNSPLHF
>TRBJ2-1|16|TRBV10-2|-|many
TGCGCCAGCAGTGACCTACGGGGGCGTAACTACAATGAGCAGTTCTTC
CASSDLRGRNYNEQFF
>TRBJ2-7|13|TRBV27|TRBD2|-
TGTGCCAGCAGGGCTAGCGGTTGGGGCGAGCAGTACTTC
CASRASGWGEQYF
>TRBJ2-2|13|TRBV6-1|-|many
TGTGCCAGCACACAGACGAACACCGGGGAGCTGTTTTTT
CASTQTNTGELFF
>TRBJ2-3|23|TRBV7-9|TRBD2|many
TGTGCCAGCAGCTCAGCCAACCGGAAGCTTAGCGTGGCTAGCGGGAGGGGCACAGATACGCAGTATTTT
CASSSANRKLSVASGRGTDTQYF
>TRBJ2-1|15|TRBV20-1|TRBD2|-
TGCAGCGTCCGGGAAGCGGGAGGGCTGAACTATGAGCAGTTCTTC
CSVREAGGLNYEQFF
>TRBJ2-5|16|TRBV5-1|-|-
TGCGCCAGCAGCTTGGTGGCCGCGGCGGGCCAAGAGACCCAGTACTTC
CASSLVAAAGQETQYF
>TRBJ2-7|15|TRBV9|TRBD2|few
TGTGCCAGCAGCGTAGCTTGGGGGGAGGGTTACGAGCAGTACTTC
CASSVAWGEGYEQYF
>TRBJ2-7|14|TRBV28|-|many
TGTGCCAGCAGGCTGGAGGGGCATTACTACGAGCAGTACTTC
CASRLEGHYYEQYF
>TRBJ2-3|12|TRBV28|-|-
TGTGCCAGCAGTCCTACCTTTGGTACGCAGTATTTT
CASSPTFGTQYF
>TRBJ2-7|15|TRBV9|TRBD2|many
TGTGCCAGCAGGGAAGCGGGAGTAACAACCTACGAGCAGTACTTC
CASREAGVTTYEQYF
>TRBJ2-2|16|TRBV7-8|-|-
TGTGCCAGCAGCTTAAGGGCAGGACAGAACACCGGGGAGCTGTTTTTT
CASSLRAGQNTGELFF
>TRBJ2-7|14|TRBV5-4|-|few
TGTGCCAGCAGCTTGGGGGCTGAGTTAGACGAGCAGTACTTC
CASSLGAELDEQYF
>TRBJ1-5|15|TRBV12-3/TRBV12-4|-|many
TGTGCCAGCAGTTTAGAGGGGTTTAGCAATCAGCCCCAGCATTTT
CASSLEGFSNQPQHF
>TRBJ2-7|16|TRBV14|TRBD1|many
TGTGCCAGCAGCCAAGTATGGGACAGGGGGTCCTACGAGCAGTACTTC
CASSQVWDRGSYEQYF
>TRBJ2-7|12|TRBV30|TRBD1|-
TGTGCCTTCCGGGACAGATCCTACGAGCAGTACTTC
CAFRDRSYEQYF
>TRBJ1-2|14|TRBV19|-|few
TGTGCCAGTGTCCAAAACTTGGGGGTTGATGGCTACACCTTC
CASVQNLGVDGYTF
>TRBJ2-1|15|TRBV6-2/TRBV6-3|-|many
TGTGCCAGCAGGGTCAGGGGTTTCCCGTACAATGAGCAGTTCTTC
CASRVRGFPYNEQFF
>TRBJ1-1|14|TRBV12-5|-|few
TGTGCTAGTGGTTTGGTTACCCCCACGCCTGAAGCTTTCTTT
CASGLVTPTPEAFF
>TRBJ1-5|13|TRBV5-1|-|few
TGCGCCAGCAGCTTGGGGAGGGATCAGCCCCAGCATTTT
CASSLGRDQPQHF
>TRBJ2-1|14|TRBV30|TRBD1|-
TGTGCCCATACCGGGACAGGGGCCCGAGTTGGGCAGTTCTTC
CAHTGTGARVGQFF
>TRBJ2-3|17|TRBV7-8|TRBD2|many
TGTGCCAGCAGCTTAGTGGGGGGGACTCCTAGCACAGATACGCAGTATTTT
CASSLVGGTPSTDTQYF
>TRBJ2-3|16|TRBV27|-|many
TGTGCCAGCAGTTCACGACTAGTCAGAAGCACAGATACGCAGTATTTT
CASSSRLVRSTDTQYF
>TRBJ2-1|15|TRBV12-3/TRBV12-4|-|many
TGTGCCAGCAGTTTCGGCAGAAGCTCCTACAATGAGCAGTTCTTC
CASSFGRSSYNEQFF
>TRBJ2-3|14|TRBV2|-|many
TGTGCCAGCAGGAGACTACAGGGACCAGATACGCAGTATTTT
CASRRLQGPDTQYF
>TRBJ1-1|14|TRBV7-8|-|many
TGTGCCAGCAGAGCCGGGACAAAGAACACTGAAGCTTTCTTT
CASRAGTKNTEAFF
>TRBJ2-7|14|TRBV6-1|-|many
TGTGCCAGCAGAAAACGGGGCCATGGGTACGAGCAGTACTTC
CASRKRGHGYEQYF
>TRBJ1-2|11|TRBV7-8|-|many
TGTGCCAGCAGCTTAGACTATGGCTACACCTTC
CASSLDYGYTF
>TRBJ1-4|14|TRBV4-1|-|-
TGCGCCAGCAGCCAAGATTGGACGGATGAAAAACTGTTTTTT
CASSQDWTDEKLFF
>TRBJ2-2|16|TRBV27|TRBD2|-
TGTGCCAGCAGCCGGGCGGGACTAACGAGGGGCGGGGAGCTGTTTTTT
CASSRAGLTRGGELFF
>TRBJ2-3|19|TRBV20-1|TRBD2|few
TGCAGTGCTAGAAAAATCATAACTAGCGGGAGACTTTCCACAGATACGCAGTATTTT
CSARKIITSGRLSTDTQYF
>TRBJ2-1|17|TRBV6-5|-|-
TGTGCCAGCAGTTACTCGGTCGGGCACCTCTCCTACAATGAGCAGTTCTTC
CASSYSVGHLSYNEQFF
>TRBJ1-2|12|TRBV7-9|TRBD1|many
TGTGCCAGCAGCCCCGGACAGGCCTTTGACACCTTC
CASSPGQAFDTF
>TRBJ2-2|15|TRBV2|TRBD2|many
TGTGCCAGCAGTGAAGGACTAGCGGACGACGGGGAGCTGTTTTTT
CASSEGLADDGELFF
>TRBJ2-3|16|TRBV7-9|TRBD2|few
TGTGCCAGCAGCTCCCGTAGGCGGGAGGTAGGAGATACGCAGTATTTT
CASSSRRREVGDTQYF